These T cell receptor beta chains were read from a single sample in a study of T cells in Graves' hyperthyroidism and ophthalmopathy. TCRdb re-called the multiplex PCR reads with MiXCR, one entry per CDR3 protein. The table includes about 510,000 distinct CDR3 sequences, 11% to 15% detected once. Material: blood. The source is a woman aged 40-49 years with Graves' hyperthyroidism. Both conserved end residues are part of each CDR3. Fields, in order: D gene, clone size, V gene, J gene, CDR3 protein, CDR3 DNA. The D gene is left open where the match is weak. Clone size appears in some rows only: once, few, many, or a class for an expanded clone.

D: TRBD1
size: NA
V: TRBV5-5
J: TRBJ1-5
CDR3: CASRYGTDNQPQHF
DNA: TGTGCCAGCAGATACGGGACAGACAATCAGCCCCAGCATTTT

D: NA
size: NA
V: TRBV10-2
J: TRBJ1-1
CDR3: CASRPDTEAFF
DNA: TGCGCCAGCAGACCGGACACTGAAGCTTTCTTT

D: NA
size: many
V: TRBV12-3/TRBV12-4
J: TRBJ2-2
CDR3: CASLVTGELFF
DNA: TGTGCCAGCCTTGTCACCGGGGAGCTGTTTTTT

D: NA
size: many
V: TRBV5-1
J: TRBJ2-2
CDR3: CASSRSGASVTGELFF
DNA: TGCGCCAGCAGCCGCTCGGGAGCGTCGGTCACCGGGGAGCTGTTTTTT

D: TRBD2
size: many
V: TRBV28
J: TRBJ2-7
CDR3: CASSSPGTRYEQYF
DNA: TGTGCCAGCAGCTCCCCCGGGACTAGATACGAGCAGTACTTC

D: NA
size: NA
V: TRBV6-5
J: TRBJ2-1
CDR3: CATREPSVINEQFF
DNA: TGTGCCACCCGCGAGCCCTCGGTGATCAATGAGCAGTTCTTC

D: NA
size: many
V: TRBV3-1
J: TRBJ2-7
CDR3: CASSVQVTGSYEQYF
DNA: TGTGCCAGCAGCGTACAGGTAACGGGTTCCTACGAGCAGTACTTC

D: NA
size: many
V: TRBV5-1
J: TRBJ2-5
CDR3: CASSRQQETQYF
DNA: TGTGCCAGCTCTCGACAACAAGAGACCCAGTACTTC

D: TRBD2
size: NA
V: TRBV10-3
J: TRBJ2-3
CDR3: CAISPGTSGGTDTQYF
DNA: TGTGCCATCAGCCCCGGGACTAGCGGGGGCACAGATACGCAGTATTTT

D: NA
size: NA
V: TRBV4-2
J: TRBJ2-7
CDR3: CASRQIGEREQYF
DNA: TGTGCCAGCAGGCAGATAGGGGAACGCGAGCAGTACTTC